This TCR beta chain was observed in a study of T cells in Graves' hyperthyroidism and ophthalmopathy. In regard to this clonotype: Its specificity is unknown.

RNA transcripts were the template for amplifying TCR beta CDR3 regions. TCR CDR3 regions were first amplified by RT-PCR with HTBI primers. TCRdb analysed the multiplex PCR reads with MiXCR anew, one entry per CDR3 protein. The profile shows hundreds of thousands of distinct CDR3 sequences, just under 45% of them singletons. The J segment lost 7 bases and the V segment lost 1 base, leaving 9 bases of the junction unmatched. From germline, CDR1 is SNHLY and CDR2 FYNNEI. This CDR3 is built from 16 residues. Study results and limitations: Most clonotypes expanded in thyroid above 0.001 were likewise present in blood.

V is TRBV2 and J is TRBJ2-2; TRBD2 matches 7 bases. The TCR comes from an adult man with Graves' disease, either hyperthyroidism or ophthalmopathy (not recorded which). The sample consisted of peripheral blood or thyroid tissue (not recorded which). CDR3 region: CASSEGAGLGLGELFF. In DNA, the CDR3 is TGTGCCAGCAGTGAAGGGGCAGGACTAGGCCTCGGGGAGCTGTTTTTT.